This TCR beta chain is drawn from a study of regulatory T cells in long-lasting Graves disease. Study findings and constraints: TRBV28, TRBJ1-2 and TRBJ2-5 were segments that persistent disease favored.

The CDR3 is made up of 18 amino acids. V lost 0 bases, J lost 1 base, and 12 bases stayed unmatched. Germline CDR1 SGDLS, CDR2 YYNGEE. In regard to this clonotype: Its specificity is unknown.

Library construction for TCR beta used iRepertoire HTBI primers and Arm-PCR of CDR3 regions. From the multiplex PCR reads, TCRdb called clonotypes with MiXCR, one entry per CDR3 protein. The table records about 430,000 distinct CDR3 sequences, roughly 15% of them present only once. As for time point: newly diagnosed GD, antithyroid drugs for less than 3 months. From PBMCs, RNA was extracted and then used to make the TCR library. These data were also reused for a study on T cells in Graves' hyperthyroidism and ophthalmopathy. That investigation notes: A lack of ophthalmopathy progression within 18 months defined stable Graves' hyperthyroidism.

Specimen: peripheral blood mononuclear cells (PBMCs), collected at new diagnosis, from a patient treated with antithyroid drugs. The receptor comes from a woman in her thirties or forties with Graves disease. This chain connects TRBV9 to TRBJ1-2; 7 bases agree with TRBD1. The CDR3 region has the DNA TGTGCCAGCAGCGTAGACTTTAGGTCCCGGGACAGTAACTATGGCTACACCTTC. Protein: CASSVDFRSRDSNYGYTF.